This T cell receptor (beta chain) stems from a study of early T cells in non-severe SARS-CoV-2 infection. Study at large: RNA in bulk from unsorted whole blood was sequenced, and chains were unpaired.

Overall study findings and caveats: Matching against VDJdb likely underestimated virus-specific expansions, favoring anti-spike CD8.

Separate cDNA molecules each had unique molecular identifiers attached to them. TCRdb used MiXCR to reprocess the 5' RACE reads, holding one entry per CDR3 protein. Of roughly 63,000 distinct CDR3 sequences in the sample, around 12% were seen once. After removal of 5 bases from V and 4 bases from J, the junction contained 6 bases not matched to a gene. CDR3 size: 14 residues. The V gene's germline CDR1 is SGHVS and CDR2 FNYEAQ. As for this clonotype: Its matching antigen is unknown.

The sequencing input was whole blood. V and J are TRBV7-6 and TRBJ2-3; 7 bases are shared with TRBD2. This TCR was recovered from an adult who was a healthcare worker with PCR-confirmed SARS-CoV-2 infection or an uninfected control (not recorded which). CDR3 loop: CASSPGTTADTQYF. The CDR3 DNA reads TGTGCCAGCAGCCCAGGGACTACAGCAGATACGCAGTATTTT.